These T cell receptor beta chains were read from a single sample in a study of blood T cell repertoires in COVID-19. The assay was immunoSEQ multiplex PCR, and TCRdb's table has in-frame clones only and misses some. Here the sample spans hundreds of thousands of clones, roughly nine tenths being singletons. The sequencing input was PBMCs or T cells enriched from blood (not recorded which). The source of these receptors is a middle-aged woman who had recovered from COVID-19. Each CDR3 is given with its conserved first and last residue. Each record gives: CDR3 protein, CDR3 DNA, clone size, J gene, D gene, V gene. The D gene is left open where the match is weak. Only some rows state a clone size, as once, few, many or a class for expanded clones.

CDR3aa: CASSAGNYNSPLHF
CDR3nt: TGTGCCAGCAGTGCAGGCAACTATAATTCACCCCTCCACTTT
abundance: .
j_gene: TRBJ1-6
d_gene: .
v_gene: TRBV6-4

CDR3aa: CASSQDTSTGNTEAFF
CDR3nt: TGTGCCAGCAGCCAAGATACGTCAACCGGGAACACTGAAGCTTTCTTT
abundance: .
j_gene: TRBJ1-1
d_gene: .
v_gene: TRBV4-2

CDR3aa: CASSLASSTDTQYF
CDR3nt: TGTGCCAGCTCGCTAGCGTCTAGCACAGATACGCAGTATTTT
abundance: few
j_gene: TRBJ2-3
d_gene: .
v_gene: TRBV6-5

CDR3aa: CATGPGQGIYTQYF
CDR3nt: TGTGCCACCGGTCCGGGACAGGGGATTTATACGCAGTATTTT
abundance: once
j_gene: TRBJ2-3
d_gene: TRBD1
v_gene: TRBV10-3

CDR3aa: CASSLWEGSYEQYF
CDR3nt: TGTGCCAGCAGCTTGTGGGAGGGCTCCTACGAGCAGTACTTC
abundance: .
j_gene: TRBJ2-7
d_gene: TRBD2
v_gene: TRBV11-1

CDR3aa: CASSYVAGAYEQYF
CDR3nt: TGTGCCAGCAGTTACGTAGCGGGAGCCTACGAGCAGTACTTC
abundance: few
j_gene: TRBJ2-7
d_gene: TRBD2
v_gene: TRBV6-2/TRBV6-3

CDR3aa: CASSYRQGQNTEAFF
CDR3nt: TGTGCCAGCAGCTACCGACAGGGCCAGAACACTGAAGCTTTCTTT
abundance: .
j_gene: TRBJ1-1
d_gene: TRBD1
v_gene: TRBV11-2

CDR3aa: CASSYGQSYNEQFF
CDR3nt: TGTGCCAGCAGTTACGGACAGTCCTACAATGAGCAGTTCTTC
abundance: .
j_gene: TRBJ2-1
d_gene: .
v_gene: TRBV6-5

CDR3aa: CAWSVRPSGFTDTQYF
CDR3nt: TGTGCCTGGAGTGTACGTCCTAGCGGGTTCACAGATACGCAGTATTTT
abundance: .
j_gene: TRBJ2-3
d_gene: TRBD2
v_gene: TRBV30

CDR3aa: CASSSRENTEAFF
CDR3nt: TGTGCCAGCAGTTCGCGCGAAAACACTGAAGCTTTCTTT
abundance: .
j_gene: TRBJ1-1
d_gene: .
v_gene: TRBV27

CDR3aa: CASSDRLKNTEAFF
CDR3nt: TGTGCCAGCAGCGATCGACTGAAGAACACTGAAGCTTTCTTT
abundance: .
j_gene: TRBJ1-1
d_gene: .
v_gene: TRBV27

CDR3aa: CASSLTGVGEQYF
CDR3nt: TGTGCCAGCAGTTTGACGGGGGTGGGGGAGCAGTACTTC
abundance: .
j_gene: TRBJ2-7
d_gene: .
v_gene: TRBV28

CDR3aa: CASSPYQTGLDGYTF
CDR3nt: TGTGCCAGCAGCCCCTACCAGACAGGGCTTGATGGCTACACCTTC
abundance: .
j_gene: TRBJ1-2
d_gene: TRBD1
v_gene: TRBV3-1/TRBV3-2

CDR3aa: CASSRGQGTEAFF
CDR3nt: TGTGCCAGCAGCCGAGGACAGGGAACGGAAGCTTTCTTT
abundance: .
j_gene: TRBJ1-1
d_gene: TRBD1
v_gene: TRBV7-6

CDR3aa: CASSSWTGLQPQHF
CDR3nt: TGTGCCAGTAGTTCGTGGACAGGGCTTCAGCCCCAGCATTTT
abundance: few
j_gene: TRBJ1-5
d_gene: TRBD1
v_gene: TRBV19

CDR3aa: CSCTTRQFF
CDR3nt: TGCAGTTGTACGACTAGGCAGTTCTTC
abundance: .
j_gene: TRBJ2-1
d_gene: .
v_gene: TRBV20-1

CDR3aa: CAWRVTSGSALEQFF
CDR3nt: TGTGCCTGGAGGGTAACTAGCGGGAGTGCACTTGAGCAGTTCTTC
abundance: .
j_gene: TRBJ2-1
d_gene: TRBD2
v_gene: TRBV30

CDR3aa: CATSGAGGAANYGYTF
CDR3nt: TGTGCCACCAGCGGCGCAGGGGGCGCGGCTAACTATGGCTACACCTTC
abundance: .
j_gene: TRBJ1-2
d_gene: TRBD1
v_gene: TRBV15

CDR3aa: CASWGTDRRGYGYTF
CDR3nt: TGTGCCAGTTGGGGGACGGACAGGCGGGGCTATGGCTACACCTTC
abundance: .
j_gene: TRBJ1-2
d_gene: TRBD1
v_gene: TRBV19

CDR3aa: CASSSGTGSFFGSKEKLFF
CDR3nt: TGTGCCAGTAGCAGCGGGACAGGGTCTTTTTTCGGGTCCAAAGAAAAACTGTTTTTT
abundance: .
j_gene: TRBJ1-4
d_gene: TRBD1
v_gene: TRBV19

CDR3aa: CASSSTSVNEQFF
CDR3nt: TGTGCCAGCAGCTCGACTAGCGTAAATGAGCAGTTCTTC
abundance: .
j_gene: TRBJ2-1
d_gene: TRBD2
v_gene: TRBV7-9

CDR3aa: CASSLDSGSWSGELFF
CDR3nt: TGTGCCAGCAGCTTGGATAGCGGGAGTTGGTCCGGGGAGCTGTTTTTT
abundance: .
j_gene: TRBJ2-2
d_gene: TRBD2
v_gene: TRBV5-4

CDR3aa: CASAGGGPTSYGYTF
CDR3nt: TGTGCCAGCGCGGGGGGTGGCCCGACATCCTATGGCTACACCTTC
abundance: .
j_gene: TRBJ1-2
d_gene: .
v_gene: TRBV6-5

CDR3aa: CASSSLQPQHF
CDR3nt: TGTGCCAGCAGTTCACTTCAGCCCCAGCATTTT
abundance: .
j_gene: TRBJ1-5
d_gene: .
v_gene: TRBV28

CDR3aa: CASSQDTSGSSYEQYF
CDR3nt: TGCGCCAGCAGCCAAGATACTAGCGGGAGCTCCTACGAGCAGTACTTC
abundance: few
j_gene: TRBJ2-7
d_gene: TRBD2
v_gene: TRBV4-3

CDR3aa: CASIGQGASGYTF
CDR3nt: TGTGCCAGCATAGGGCAGGGGGCGTCGGGCTACACCTTC
abundance: .
j_gene: TRBJ1-2
d_gene: TRBD1
v_gene: TRBV28

CDR3aa: CASSRQRGTDTQYF
CDR3nt: TGTGCCAGCAGCCGTCAGCGGGGCACAGATACGCAGTATTTT
abundance: .
j_gene: TRBJ2-3
d_gene: .
v_gene: TRBV4-2

CDR3aa: CASSKDRADEQFF
CDR3nt: TGTGCCAGCTCAAAAGACAGGGCTGATGAGCAGTTCTTC
abundance: .
j_gene: TRBJ2-1
d_gene: TRBD1
v_gene: TRBV18

CDR3aa: CASSYLGGETQYF
CDR3nt: TGTGCCAGCAGTTATCTTGGGGGGGAGACCCAGTACTTC
abundance: .
j_gene: TRBJ2-5
d_gene: .
v_gene: TRBV7-8

CDR3aa: CASSLSGTGAGNTIYF
CDR3nt: TGCGCCAGCAGCTTGAGCGGGACAGGGGCCGGAAACACCATATATTTT
abundance: .
j_gene: TRBJ1-3
d_gene: TRBD1
v_gene: TRBV5-1

CDR3aa: CASSFRLAGVHEQFF
CDR3nt: TGTGCCAGCAGTTTCCGACTAGCGGGAGTGCATGAGCAGTTCTTC
abundance: .
j_gene: TRBJ2-1
d_gene: TRBD2
v_gene: TRBV27

CDR3aa: CASSQVQADEKLFF
CDR3nt: TGTGCCAGCAGCCAAGTACAGGCCGATGAAAAACTGTTTTTT
abundance: .
j_gene: TRBJ1-4
d_gene: .
v_gene: TRBV3-1/TRBV3-2

CDR3aa: CASSVAAGNPAEQYF
CDR3nt: TGTGCCAGCAGCGTAGCTGCGGGAAATCCGGCCGAGCAGTACTTC
abundance: .
j_gene: TRBJ2-7
d_gene: .
v_gene: TRBV9

CDR3aa: CASSFGGRTGETQYF
CDR3nt: TGTGCCAGCAGCTTCGGCGGGAGAACTGGAGAGACCCAGTACTTC
abundance: .
j_gene: TRBJ2-5
d_gene: TRBD2
v_gene: TRBV7-2

CDR3aa: CATSEFDRGNYEQYF
CDR3nt: TGTGCCACCAGTGAGTTCGACAGGGGCAACTACGAGCAGTACTTC
abundance: once
j_gene: TRBJ2-7
d_gene: TRBD1
v_gene: TRBV24-1

CDR3aa: CASSSGGAGDHGYTF
CDR3nt: TGTGCCAGCAGCTCCGGGGGGGCAGGGGATCATGGCTACACCTTC
abundance: .
j_gene: TRBJ1-2
d_gene: .
v_gene: TRBV7-2

CDR3aa: CASSREPSSEQYF
CDR3nt: TGTGCCAGCTCCCGGGAGCCCAGCAGCGAGCAGTACTTC
abundance: .
j_gene: TRBJ2-7
d_gene: .
v_gene: TRBV9